A selection of T cell receptor beta chains follows, all from one sample in a study of beta chain features in type 1 diabetes. Only in-frame clones appear in the TCRdb table, and some are missing; sequencing was by immunoSEQ multiplex PCR. The data show about half a million clones, about an eighth seen once. The sequenced sample was naive CD4+ T cells from blood. Receptor source: a woman aged 18-29 years in good health. The CDR3 runs from the conserved cysteine through the conserved F or W. Each record gives: V gene, D gene, J gene, clone size, CDR3 DNA, CDR3 protein. D genes are given only for firm matches. Only some rows state a clone size, as once, few, many or a class for expanded clones.

>TRBV18|-|TRBJ2-3|-
TGTGCCAGCTCACCACTCCAAGCCACAGATACGCAGTATTTT
CASSPLQATDTQYF
>TRBV30|-|TRBJ2-3|-
TGTGCCTGGAGCCCCGGGCTAGGAGGGCTAGATACGCAGTATTTT
CAWSPGLGGLDTQYF
>TRBV7-2|-|TRBJ1-3|-
TGTGCCAGCAGCTTAAAACTGTTCTCTGGAAACACCATATATTTT
CASSLKLFSGNTIYF
>TRBV30|TRBD1|TRBJ1-1|few
TGTGCCTGGAGTGACAGGGGGCGGACCATGAACACTGAAGCTTTCTTT
CAWSDRGRTMNTEAFF
>TRBV18|-|TRBJ2-1|-
TGTGCCAGCTCACTAACTAGAAGCTCCTACAATGAGCAGTTCTTC
CASSLTRSSYNEQFF
>TRBV9|TRBD2|TRBJ2-1|few
TGTGCCAGCAGCCTTAGCGGGAGCGGGTCCTACAATGAGCAGTTCTTC
CASSLSGSGSYNEQFF
>TRBV6-5|TRBD1|TRBJ2-5|few
TGTGCCAGCAGCCGGGACAGGGGTCGCGAGACCCAGTACTTC
CASSRDRGRETQYF
>TRBV5-1|TRBD1|TRBJ2-7|-
TGCGCCAGCAGCTTGCCCACCGGGACAGGGACTGATGAGCAGTACTTC
CASSLPTGTGTDEQYF
>TRBV6-5|-|TRBJ2-7|-
TGTGCCAGCACCCCACGGGACCGATCCTACGAGCAGTACTTC
CASTPRDRSYEQYF
>TRBV27|TRBD1|TRBJ1-2|-
TGTGCCAGCAAAGACTACAGGGGATCGGATGGCTACACCTTC
CASKDYRGSDGYTF
>TRBV4-3|TRBD2|TRBJ2-4|few
TGCGCCAGCAGCCCCAAGATGGCTAGCGGGAGCAAAAACATTCAGTACTTC
CASSPKMASGSKNIQYF
>TRBV12-5|-|TRBJ1-1|-
TGTGCTAGTGGTTTGGTACATGGGGGGAACACTGAAGCTTTCTTT
CASGLVHGGNTEAFF
>TRBV18|TRBD2|TRBJ2-6|few
TGTGCCAGCTCACGATCGACTAGCGGGGTCTTCTCTGGGGCCAACGTCCTGACTTTC
CASSRSTSGVFSGANVLTF
>TRBV7-2|TRBD1|TRBJ2-3|-
TGTGCCAGCACCGTGGGACAGCACACAGATACGCAGTATTTT
CASTVGQHTDTQYF
>TRBV7-9|-|TRBJ2-3|few
TGTGCCAGCAGCTTAGACGGTAGCATAGATACGCAGTATTTT
CASSLDGSIDTQYF
>TRBV4-1|-|TRBJ1-2|few
TGCGCCAGCAGCCAAGGGAACAGGGTGGTTTCTAACTATGGCTACACCTTC
CASSQGNRVVSNYGYTF
>TRBV25-1|-|TRBJ2-5|-
TGTGCCAGCAGCCCTTTTAGAGGGAAAGAGACCCAGTACTTC
CASSPFRGKETQYF
>TRBV7-6|TRBD1|TRBJ1-4|-
TGTGCCAGCAGCCCCGCACAGGGGAGGGATAAACTGTTTTTT
CASSPAQGRDKLFF
>TRBV6-5|TRBD1|TRBJ2-3|-
TGTGCCAGCAGTTACTCGGCAGGGGGAGTCCGGCCTACGCAGTATTTT
CASSYSAGGVRPTQYF
>TRBV5-1|-|TRBJ1-4|-
TGCGCCAGTTGTCGGGGTCCGACGAGTGAAAAACTGTTTTTT
CASCRGPTSEKLFF
>TRBV7-9|TRBD1|TRBJ1-4|few
TGTGCCAGCAGCCCGAGACAGGGTACCCTTCCAACTAATGAAAAACTGTTTTTT
CASSPRQGTLPTNEKLFF
>TRBV5-4|-|TRBJ2-5|few
TGTGCCAGCCATTCTGGCAGCCAAGAGACCCAGTACTTC
CASHSGSQETQYF
>TRBV6-5|-|TRBJ1-6|few
TGTGCCAGCAGTTACTCGGGGAACAGTAATTCACCCCTCCACTTT
CASSYSGNSNSPLHF
>TRBV7-9|-|TRBJ1-2|few
TGTGCCAGCAGCCCGACAGTCTATGGCTACACCTTC
CASSPTVYGYTF
>TRBV4-3|TRBD1|TRBJ1-3|few
TGCGCCAGCAGCCAAGTTTACAGGGGTACAGGAAACACCATATATTTT
CASSQVYRGTGNTIYF
>TRBV5-4|TRBD1|TRBJ2-5|few
TGTGCCAGCAGCAGGGGGACAGCACAAGAGACCCAGTACTTC
CASSRGTAQETQYF
>TRBV7-9|-|TRBJ1-1|few
TGTGCCAGCAGCTCACAGGGTTGGAACACTGAAGCTTTCTTT
CASSSQGWNTEAFF
>TRBV14|TRBD1|TRBJ2-5|few
TGTGCCAGCAGCCAAGGACAGGGGACCCAGTACTTC
CASSQGQGTQYF
>TRBV7-2|-|TRBJ2-1|few
TGTGCCAGCCGGGGAGGGCAGGGGGCCAGTGAGCAGTTCTTC
CASRGGQGASEQFF
>TRBV28|-|TRBJ1-1|-
TGTGCCAGCGGGACCGCCGGGCTGAACACTGAAGCTTTCTTT
CASGTAGLNTEAFF
>TRBV5-1|-|TRBJ2-5|-
TGCGCCAGCAGCTTGCAAGGAGGAGAGACCCAGTACTTC
CASSLQGGETQYF
>TRBV7-2|-|TRBJ2-5|many
TGTGCCAGCAGCTTCAGTTGGGGCGGGGAGACCCAGTACTTC
CASSFSWGGETQYF
>TRBV9|-|TRBJ2-1|-
TGTGCCAGCAGCGCCCTTAGTCCACTGGGTTACAATGAGCAGTTCTTC
CASSALSPLGYNEQFF
>TRBV4-1|TRBD2|TRBJ2-1|-
TGCGCCAGCAGCCGAACGACTAGCGGGAGTCGATGGGCTGAGCAGTTCTTC
CASSRTTSGSRWAEQFF
>TRBV7-2|-|TRBJ2-2|-
TGTGCCAGCAGCTTATATTGGGGTACCACCGGGGAGCTGTTTTTT
CASSLYWGTTGELFF
>TRBV19|TRBD1|TRBJ1-3|-
TGTGCCAGTAGCCCGACAGGGACCTTTGGAAACACCATATATTTT
CASSPTGTFGNTIYF
>TRBV29-1|-|TRBJ1-2|-
TGCAGCGACCGCACCCCCTCGGGGGGCTACACCTTC
CSDRTPSGGYTF
>TRBV5-1|-|TRBJ1-1|-
TGCGCCAGCAGCCCGGCTGATACAATCATTCGCACTGAAGCTTTCTTT
CASSPADTIIRTEAFF
>TRBV27|-|TRBJ1-1|-
TGTGCCAGCAGTACGACCGGTACTGAAGCTTTCTTT
CASSTTGTEAFF
>TRBV27|TRBD2|TRBJ2-3|-
TGTGCCAGCAGTTCCCGCCAACTAGCGGGGGACACAGATACGCAGTATTTT
CASSSRQLAGDTDTQYF
>TRBV5-1|TRBD2|TRBJ2-5|-
TGCGCCAGCAGCTTAGCTAGCGGGAGCGTGGAGACCCAGTACTTC
CASSLASGSVETQYF
>TRBV2|TRBD2|TRBJ2-1|-
TGTGCCAGCAGTCCCCTAGCGGGGGGCCTCGTTGGCGAGCAGTTCTTC
CASSPLAGGLVGEQFF
>TRBV4-1|-|TRBJ1-6|-
TGCGCCAGCAGCCAGCGGGAATCACCCCTCCACTTT
CASSQRESPLHF
>TRBV4-1|TRBD2|TRBJ2-3|few
TGCGCCAGCAGCCACAGAGGGCAGCGGGGGGCAGTTGCTACGCAGTATTTT
CASSHRGQRGAVATQYF
>TRBV10-3|-|TRBJ2-5|many
TGTGCCATCAGCCAGGCCCAAGAGACCCAGTACTTC
CAISQAQETQYF
>TRBV29-1|-|TRBJ2-3|-
TGCAGCGTTGAAGACTCTCTCCGGGATCTCGCAGATACGCAGTATTTT
CSVEDSLRDLADTQYF
>TRBV20-1|-|TRBJ1-2|-
TGCAGTGCTAGGTGGGGGTATGGCTACACCTTC
CSARWGYGYTF
>TRBV30|TRBD2|TRBJ2-5|many
TGTGCCTACTCTAGCGGGAAGGACTGGGAGACCCAGTACTTC
CAYSSGKDWETQYF
>TRBV27|TRBD1|TRBJ2-4|few
TGTGCCAGCGCCAACCGGGACAGGGCAAACATTCAGTACTTC
CASANRDRANIQYF
>TRBV7-2|TRBD1|TRBJ2-1|few
TGTGCCAGCAGCTTACAGGGGGCGCTTCAGGTCAATGAGCAGTTCTTC
CASSLQGALQVNEQFF